The next 3 T cell receptor beta chains were all read from a single sample in a study of early T cells in non-severe SARS-CoV-2 infection (dated by TCRdb to the early 2020s). The library was obtained by 5' RACE. The instrument given in TCRdb is NextSeq 500. TCRdb cleaned the public reads at Q25 with fastp, built clones with MiXCR and kept in-frame beta chains. Every entry covers one CDR3 protein and lists the most common genes and DNA from its rows. This sample is represented by 65,000 to 75,000 distinct CDR3 sequences; around 10% of them were singletons. The biggest ten clones account for 3% to 4% of the sample. Sequencing input: whole blood. The receptor set was obtained from an adult who was a healthcare worker with PCR-confirmed SARS-CoV-2 infection or an uninfected control (not recorded which).

In nucleotides, the CDR3 is TGCAGCTCTAGCGGGAGGATGCTTGAGACCCAGTACTTC. It is translated as CSSSGRMLETQYF. The chain employs TRBV29-1 and TRBJ2-5, with 11 bases that match TRBD2. The germline CDR1 and CDR2 sequences are SQVTM and ANQGSEA. This CDR3 comprises 13 residues. Trimming cost V 8 bases and J 5 bases; bases outside gene matches: 7.

In its sample, this clonotype was seen a few times. CDR3 nucleotides: TGCAGTGCTCCGAAGGACAGCTTCCGTAGCACAGATACGCAGTATTTT. Protein sequence: CSAPKDSFRSTDTQYF. The chain couples TRBV20-1 to TRBJ2-3; perhaps TRBD1 as D (6 bases). The CDR3 runs 16 residues. V was cut by 5 bases and J by 0 bases, with 18 bases left in between. CDR1 DFQATT and CDR2 SNEGSKA come from the germline V gene (reference sequence).

This clonotype was observed at least ten times. This rearrangement joins TRBV6-1 to TRBJ2-3; the match to TRBD2 covers 13 bases. Per germline, CDR1 MNHNS and CDR2 SASEGT. The CDR3 runs 17 residues. The trim removed 4 bases at V and 1 base at J, leaving 5 bases unmatched. CDR3 DNA: TGTGCCAGCAGTGTCGGACTAGCGGGGGCGCGCACAGATACGCAGTATTTT. This encodes CASSVGLAGARTDTQYF.